Sequencing of this T cell receptor (beta chain) was carried out in a study of a mutant IDH1 vaccine in newly diagnosed glioma. The data were produced by immunoSEQ multiplex PCR, yet TCRdb's version contains in-frame clones alone and is incomplete. Among 110,000 or so clones listed, roughly nine tenths were seen once. Germline V lookup: CDR1 SGHTA, CDR2 FQGNSA. CDR3 length: 17 residues. The V gene end was trimmed by 4 bases and the J gene end by 4 bases; junction bases not matched to a gene: 7. With respect to this clone: Its cognate antigen is unknown.

Time point here: week 11, during vaccination. Each vaccine dose was 300 ug of mutant IDH1 20-mer peptide, with topical imiquimod. J is TRBJ2-5 and V is TRBV7-2; 15 bases fit TRBD2. This TCR came from a woman aged 50 to 65 with glioma. Sequenced here: PBMCs, sampled from a glioma patient whose treatment included an IDH1 peptide vaccine. The CDR3 bases are TGTGCCAGCAGCTCAGGACTAGCGGGAGGGTTGACAGAGACCCAGTACTTC. It translates to CASSSGLAGGLTETQYF.